The rows below give T cell receptor beta chains drawn from one sample of a study of CD8 T cells in ankylosing spondylitis. TCRdb re-derived calls from the 5' RACE reads in MiXCR, one entry per CDR3 protein. The sample contains about 39,000 distinct CDR3 sequences, 3% of which appear only once. What was sequenced was blood, either unsorted or a sorted T cell fraction (not recorded which). These receptors all stem from a male donor with ankylosing spondylitis or in good health (not recorded which). CDR3s include the opening cysteine and the closing phenylalanine or tryptophan. D genes are given only for firm matches. Size is omitted from some rows. Given values are once, few, many or a class for expanded clones.

CASTLTPRTGELFF TGTGCCAGCACCCTGACCCCCAGGACCGGGGAGCTGTTTTTT TRBV9 14 NA many TRBJ2-2
CASSAGATNEKLFF TGTGCCAGCAGTGCCGGGGCAACAAATGAAAAACTGTTTTTT TRBV9 14 NA many TRBJ1-4
CASSVVGQDPDTQYF TGTGCCAGCAGCGTAGTAGGGCAGGACCCAGATACGCAGTATTTT TRBV9 15 NA NA TRBJ2-3
CASSGGAGGAGAHTGELFF TGTGCCAGCAGCGGTGGGGCGGGGGGGGCAGGGGCCCACACCGGGGAGCTGTTTTTT TRBV9 19 TRBD2 many TRBJ2-2
CASSVVQGGTGELFF TGTGCCAGCAGCGTAGTCCAGGGAGGCACCGGGGAGCTGTTTTTT TRBV9 15 NA many TRBJ2-2
CASSVDPAGQETQYF TGTGCCAGCAGCGTAGATCCAGCGGGACAAGAGACCCAGTACTTC TRBV9 15 TRBD2 many TRBJ2-5
CASSVAPLGGGTQYF TGTGCCAGCAGCGTAGCTCCGCTGGGGGGAGGGACCCAGTACTTC TRBV9 15 NA many TRBJ2-5
CASSVDGGLGNYGYTF TGTGCCAGCAGCGTAGATGGGGGGCTGGGTAACTATGGCTACACCTTC TRBV9 16 NA NA TRBJ1-2
CASSVATGLAGTYEQFF TGTGCCAGCAGCGTAGCTACCGGGCTAGCGGGAACATATGAGCAGTTCTTC TRBV9 17 TRBD2 many TRBJ2-1
CASSVDADRRQYTGELFF TGTGCCAGCAGCGTAGATGCCGACAGGAGGCAGTACACCGGGGAGCTGTTTTTT TRBV9 18 NA NA TRBJ2-2
CASSVSGILNEQFF TGTGCCAGCAGCGTTAGCGGGATCTTGAATGAGCAGTTCTTC TRBV9 14 TRBD2 many TRBJ2-1
CASSVKEGGSTDTQYF TGTGCCAGCAGCGTAAAAGAGGGAGGAAGCACAGATACGCAGTATTTT TRBV9 16 NA NA TRBJ2-3
CASSDQGAPDEKLFF TGTGCCAGCAGCGACCAGGGGGCGCCGGATGAAAAACTGTTTTTT TRBV9 15 TRBD1 many TRBJ1-4
CASSVVGGGMNTEAFF TGTGCCAGCAGCGTAGTGGGGGGTGGAATGAACACTGAAGCTTTCTTT TRBV9 16 NA many TRBJ1-1
CASSVSPNTEAFF TGTGCCAGCAGCGTATCCCCGAACACTGAAGCTTTCTTT TRBV9 13 NA many TRBJ1-1
CASSVVQGGSAGELFF TGTGCCAGCAGCGTAGTTCAGGGGGGCTCTGCCGGGGAGCTGTTTTTT TRBV9 16 NA many TRBJ2-2
CASSVGVDTGELFF TGTGCCAGCAGCGTGGGGGTAGACACCGGGGAGCTGTTTTTT TRBV9 14 NA many TRBJ2-2
CASSVGGGQTYEQYF TGTGCCAGCAGCGTAGGAGGCGGCCAGACCTACGAGCAGTACTTC TRBV9 15 NA few TRBJ2-7
CASSATGTSNTGELFF TGTGCCAGCAGCGCAACCGGGACTAGCAACACCGGGGAGCTGTTTTTT TRBV9 16 TRBD2 many TRBJ2-2
CASSPEGLAVSYNEQFF TGTGCCAGCAGCCCAGAGGGACTAGCGGTCTCCTACAATGAGCAGTTCTTC TRBV9 17 TRBD2 many TRBJ2-1
CASSVALPQGTGSIGEQFF TGTGCCAGCAGCGTAGCTTTGCCCCAAGGGACAGGGAGCATAGGTGAGCAGTTCTTC TRBV9 19 TRBD1 many TRBJ2-1
CASSSQTETGGMTQYF TGTGCCAGCAGCTCCCAAACAGAGACAGGGGGCATGACCCAGTACTTC TRBV9 16 TRBD1 many TRBJ2-5
CASSSRTGGSTGELFF TGTGCCAGCAGCTCCCGGACAGGGGGTTCCACCGGGGAGCTGTTTTTT TRBV9 16 TRBD1 many TRBJ2-2
CASSVAGLAVPDTQYF TGTGCCAGCAGCGTAGCTGGACTAGCGGTCCCAGATACGCAGTATTTT TRBV9 16 TRBD2 many TRBJ2-3
CASSPRYGGLYNEQFF TGTGCCAGCAGCCCTCGGTACGGGGGCCTGTACAATGAGCAGTTCTTC TRBV9 16 NA NA TRBJ2-1
CASIGSEFTDTQYF TGCGCCAGTATAGGCAGCGAATTCACAGATACGCAGTATTTT TRBV23-1 14 NA many TRBJ2-3
CASSIGTGDSNQPQHF TGTGCCAGCAGCATTGGGACAGGCGATAGCAATCAGCCCCAGCATTTT TRBV9 16 TRBD1 many TRBJ1-5
CASSYSGGSYNEQFF TGTGCCAGCAGCTACAGCGGGGGTTCCTACAATGAGCAGTTCTTC TRBV9 15 TRBD2 many TRBJ2-1
CASSVVAGPPTTDTQYF TGTGCCAGCAGCGTAGTAGCGGGTCCCCCCACGACAGATACGCAGTATTTT TRBV9 17 TRBD2 many TRBJ2-3
CASSVAPRDSSYNEQFF TGTGCCAGCAGCGTAGCGCCGCGGGACAGCTCCTACAATGAGCAGTTCTTC TRBV9 17 NA many TRBJ2-1
CASSVGGSEVTDTQYF TGTGCCAGCAGCGTAGGGGGTAGCGAAGTCACAGATACGCAGTATTTT TRBV9 16 NA many TRBJ2-3
CASSVEGLADSYNEQFF TGTGCCAGCAGCGTAGAGGGACTAGCGGACTCCTACAATGAGCAGTTCTTC TRBV9 17 TRBD2 many TRBJ2-1
CASSPQGAQGANVLTF TGTGCCAGCAGCCCCCAGGGGGCGCAGGGGGCCAACGTCCTGACTTTC TRBV9 16 TRBD1 many TRBJ2-6
CASSVGVGVEKLFF TGTGCCAGCAGCGTAGGTGTGGGAGTGGAAAAACTGTTTTTT TRBV9 14 NA many TRBJ1-4
CASSVAATGLGELFF TGTGCCAGCAGCGTAGCCGCGACAGGGCTCGGGGAGCTGTTTTTT TRBV9 15 TRBD1 many TRBJ2-2
CASSVASSGDLCF TGTGCCAGCAGCGTAGCCTCTAGCGGGGATCTTTGCTTC TRBV9 13 TRBD2 many TRBJ2-5
CASSGRFGTDTQYF TGTGCCAGCAGCGGCAGGTTCGGCACAGATACGCAGTATTTT TRBV9 14 NA many TRBJ2-3
CASSPPGQGRTDTQYF TGTGCCAGCAGCCCCCCGGGACAGGGTCGGACAGATACGCAGTATTTT TRBV9 16 TRBD1 many TRBJ2-3
CASSTSGGPRTQYF TGTGCCAGCAGCACTAGCGGGGGCCCCCGGACCCAGTACTTC TRBV9 14 TRBD2 many TRBJ2-5
CASSRSGRTNEKLFF TGTGCCAGCAGCCGTTCCGGACGGACTAATGAAAAACTGTTTTTT TRBV9 15 NA many TRBJ1-4
CASSYGGGLLETQYF TGTGCCAGCAGCTACGGGGGGGGCCTCTTAGAGACCCAGTACTTC TRBV9 15 TRBD2 many TRBJ2-5
CASSVLSGRRYNEQFF TGTGCCAGCAGCGTTCTTAGCGGGAGGCGGTACAATGAGCAGTTCTTC TRBV9 16 TRBD2 many TRBJ2-1